This T cell receptor (beta chain) was sequenced for a study of blood T cell repertoires in COVID-19. For the study at large: Whether acute or convalescent, the COVID-19 samples came from the United States, Italy and Spain. T cells, B-cell-depleted T cells, or PBMCs provided the cDNA or gDNA that served as material.

Germline CDR1 reads LGHDT; CDR2 reads YNNKEL (reference sequence). V was clipped by 2 bases and J by 2 bases, with 10 bases between them. This CDR3 has 15 amino acids. Assay used: immunoSEQ multiplex PCR; TCRdb lists only in-frame clones, some missing. This sample yields about 300,000 clones, of which approximately 83% are seen a single time; less than 2.5% belongs to the top ten. Ages ranged from about 18 to 89 years, with residence in around 24 US areas. Symptom resolution, clearance, or two negative PCRs marked donors in Cohort 3 as recovered. V gene TRBV3-1 (or the pseudogene TRBV3-2) combines with J gene TRBJ2-4; D unresolved. This clonotype was obtained from a man aged 25-40 years who had recovered from COVID-19. The sample was PBMCs or T cells enriched from blood (not recorded which). The DNA for the CDR3 is TGTGCCAGCAGCCAACCCTCAGACACCAAAAACATTCAGTACTTC. Its translation: CASSQPSDTKNIQYF.